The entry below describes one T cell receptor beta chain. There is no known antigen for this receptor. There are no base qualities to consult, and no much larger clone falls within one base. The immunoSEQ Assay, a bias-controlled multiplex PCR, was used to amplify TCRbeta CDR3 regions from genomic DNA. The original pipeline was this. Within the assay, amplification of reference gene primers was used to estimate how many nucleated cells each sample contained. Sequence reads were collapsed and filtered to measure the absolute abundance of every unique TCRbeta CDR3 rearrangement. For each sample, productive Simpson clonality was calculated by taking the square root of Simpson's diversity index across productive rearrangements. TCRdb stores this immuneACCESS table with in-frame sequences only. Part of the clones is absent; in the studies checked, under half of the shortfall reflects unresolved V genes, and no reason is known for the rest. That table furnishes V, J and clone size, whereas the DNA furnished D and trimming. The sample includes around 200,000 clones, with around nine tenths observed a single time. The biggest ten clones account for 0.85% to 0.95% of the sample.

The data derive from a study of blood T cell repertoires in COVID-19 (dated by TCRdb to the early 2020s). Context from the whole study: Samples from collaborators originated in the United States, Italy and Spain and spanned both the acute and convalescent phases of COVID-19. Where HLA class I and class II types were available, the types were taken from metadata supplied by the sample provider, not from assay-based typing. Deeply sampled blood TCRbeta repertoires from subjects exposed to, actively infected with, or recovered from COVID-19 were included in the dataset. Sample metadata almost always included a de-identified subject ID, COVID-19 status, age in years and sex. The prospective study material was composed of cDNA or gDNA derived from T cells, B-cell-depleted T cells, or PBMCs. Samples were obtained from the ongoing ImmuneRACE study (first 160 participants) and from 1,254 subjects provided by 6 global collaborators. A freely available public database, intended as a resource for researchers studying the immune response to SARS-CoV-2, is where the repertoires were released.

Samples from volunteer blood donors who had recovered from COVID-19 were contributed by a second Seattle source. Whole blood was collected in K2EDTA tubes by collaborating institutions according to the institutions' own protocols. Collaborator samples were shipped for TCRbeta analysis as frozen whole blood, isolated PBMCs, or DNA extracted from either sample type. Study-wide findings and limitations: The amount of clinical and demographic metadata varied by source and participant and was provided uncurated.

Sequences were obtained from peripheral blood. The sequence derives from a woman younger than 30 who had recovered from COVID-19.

The CDR3 sequence is CASSPPTGGRRSYTF. The nucleotides are TGTGCCAGCTCACCACCGACAGGGGGTCGTCGGAGCTACACCTTC. The rearrangement joined TRBV18 to TRBJ1-2, with 9 bases matching TRBD1. Taken from the germline V gene, the CDR1 and CDR2 loops are KGHSH and LQKENI. Germline trimming amounts to 0 bases on V and 9 bases on J, with 8 as the count of junction bases outside the gene matches. The CDR3 runs 15 residues from the cysteine to the phenylalanine. CDR3 DNA is the only sequence kept; it has 45 bases, read in frame from the first base.